This TCR beta chain was documented in a study of T cell changes during pregnancy in multiple sclerosis. Method: immunoSEQ multiplex PCR; TCRdb's copy keeps in-frame clones and lacks some. The sample consists of roughly 100,000 clones, around 91% of them appearing once. V lost 4 bases, J lost 5 bases, and 11 bases stayed unmatched. Germline CDR1 is MDHEN and CDR2 is SYDVKM. CDR3 size: 16 residues. This receptor was taken from a female donor with multiple sclerosis, enrolled in a pregnancy study. The material sequenced was peripheral blood, taken after pregnancy. The chain joins TRBV28 to TRBJ2-1, with 7 bases matching TRBD1. CDR3 nucleotide sequence: TGTGCCAGCAGTTCAACCTGGCGGACAGGACACAATGAGCAGTTCTTC. It translates to CASSSTWRTGHNEQFF.